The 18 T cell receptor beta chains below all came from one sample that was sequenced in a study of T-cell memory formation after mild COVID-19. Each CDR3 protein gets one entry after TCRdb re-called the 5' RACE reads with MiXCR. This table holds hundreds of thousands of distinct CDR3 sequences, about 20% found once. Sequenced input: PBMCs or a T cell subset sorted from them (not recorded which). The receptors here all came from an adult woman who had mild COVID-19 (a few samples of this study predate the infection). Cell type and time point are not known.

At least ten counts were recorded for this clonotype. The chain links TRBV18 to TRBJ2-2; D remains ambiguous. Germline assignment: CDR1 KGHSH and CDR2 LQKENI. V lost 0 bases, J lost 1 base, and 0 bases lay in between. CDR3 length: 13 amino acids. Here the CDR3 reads CASSPPNTGELFF. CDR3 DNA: TGTGCCAGCTCACCACCGAACACCGGGGAGCTGTTTTTT. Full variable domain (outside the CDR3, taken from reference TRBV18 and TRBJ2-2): NAGVMQNPRHLVRRRGQEARLRCSPMKGHSHVYWYRQLPEEGLKFMVYLQKENIIDESGMPKERFSAEFPKEGPSILRIQQVVRGDSAAYFCASSPPNTGELFFGEGSRLTVL.

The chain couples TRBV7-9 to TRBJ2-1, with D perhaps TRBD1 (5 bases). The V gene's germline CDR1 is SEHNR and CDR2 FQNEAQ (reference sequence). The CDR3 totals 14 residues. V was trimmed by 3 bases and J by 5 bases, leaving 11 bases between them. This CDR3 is CASSFGADHNEQFF. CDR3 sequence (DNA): TGTGCCAGCAGCTTTGGGGCAGACCACAATGAGCAGTTCTTC.

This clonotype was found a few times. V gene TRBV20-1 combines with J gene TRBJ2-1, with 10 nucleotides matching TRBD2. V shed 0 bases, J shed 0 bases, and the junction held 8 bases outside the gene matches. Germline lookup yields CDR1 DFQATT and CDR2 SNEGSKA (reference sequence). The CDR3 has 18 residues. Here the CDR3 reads CSARDPTSGTSSYNEQFF. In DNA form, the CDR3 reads TGCAGTGCTAGAGATCCAACTAGCGGGACAAGCTCCTACAATGAGCAGTTCTTC.

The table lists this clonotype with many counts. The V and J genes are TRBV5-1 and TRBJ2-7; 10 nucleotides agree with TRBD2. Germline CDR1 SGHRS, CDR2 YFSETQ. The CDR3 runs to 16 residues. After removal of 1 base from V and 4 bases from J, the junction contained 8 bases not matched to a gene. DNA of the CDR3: TGCGCCAGCAGCTTGACTTTGGGACTAGCGAGGTACGAGCAGTACTTC. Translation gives CASSLTLGLARYEQYF.

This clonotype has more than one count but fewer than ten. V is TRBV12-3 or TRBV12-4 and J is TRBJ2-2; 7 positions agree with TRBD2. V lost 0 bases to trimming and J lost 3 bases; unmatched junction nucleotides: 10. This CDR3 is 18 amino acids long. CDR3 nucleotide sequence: TGTGCCAGCAGTTTAGCGTATAGCCCACGGGAGGACACCGGGGAGCTGTTTTTT. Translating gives CASSLAYSPREDTGELFF.

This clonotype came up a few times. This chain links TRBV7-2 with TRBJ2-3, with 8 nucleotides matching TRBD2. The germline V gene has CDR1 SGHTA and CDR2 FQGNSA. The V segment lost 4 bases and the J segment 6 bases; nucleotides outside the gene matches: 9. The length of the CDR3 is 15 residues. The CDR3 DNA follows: TGTGCCAGCAGCTCAATAGCGGGAAAGATGGATACGCAGTATTTT. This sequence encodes CASSSIAGKMDTQYF.

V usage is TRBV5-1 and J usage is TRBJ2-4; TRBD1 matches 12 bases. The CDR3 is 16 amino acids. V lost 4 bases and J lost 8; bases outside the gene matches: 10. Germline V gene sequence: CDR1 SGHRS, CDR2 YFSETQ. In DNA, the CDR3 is TGCGCCAGCAGCATACCGGGACAGGGGGCTGTGGACATTCAGTACTTC. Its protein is CASSIPGQGAVDIQYF.

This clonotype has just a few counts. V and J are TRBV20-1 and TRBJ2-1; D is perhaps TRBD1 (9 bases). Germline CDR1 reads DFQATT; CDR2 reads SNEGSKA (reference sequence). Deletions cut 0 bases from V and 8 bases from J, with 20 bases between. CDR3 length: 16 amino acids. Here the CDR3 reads CSARDQRGTGLYEQFF. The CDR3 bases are TGCAGTGCTAGAGATCAGCGGGGGACAGGGTTGTATGAGCAGTTCTTC.

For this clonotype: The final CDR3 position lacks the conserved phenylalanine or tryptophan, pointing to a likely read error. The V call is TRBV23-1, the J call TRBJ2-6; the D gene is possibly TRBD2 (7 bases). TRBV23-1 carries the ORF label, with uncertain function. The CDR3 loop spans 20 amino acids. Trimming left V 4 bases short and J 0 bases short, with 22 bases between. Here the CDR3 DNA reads TGCGCCAGCAGTCGGCCGAGGGGGACTAAACCAAGCTCTGGGGCCAACGTCCTGACTCTC. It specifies CASSRPRGTKPSSGANVLTL.

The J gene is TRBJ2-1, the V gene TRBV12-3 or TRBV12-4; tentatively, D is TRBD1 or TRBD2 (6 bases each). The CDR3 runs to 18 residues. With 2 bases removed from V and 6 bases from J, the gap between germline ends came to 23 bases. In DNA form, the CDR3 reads TGTGCCAGCAGTTTAAAAGGGGGGCTGGGGAGTTTGTCCAATGAGCAGTTCTTC. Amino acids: CASSLKGGLGSLSNEQFF.

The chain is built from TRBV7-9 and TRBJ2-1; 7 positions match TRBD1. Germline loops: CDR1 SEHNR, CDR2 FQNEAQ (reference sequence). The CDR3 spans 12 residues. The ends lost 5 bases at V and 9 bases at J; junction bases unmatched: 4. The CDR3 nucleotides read TGTGCCAGCAGCCGAGACAGGGTTGAGCAGTTCTTC. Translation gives CASSRDRVEQFF.

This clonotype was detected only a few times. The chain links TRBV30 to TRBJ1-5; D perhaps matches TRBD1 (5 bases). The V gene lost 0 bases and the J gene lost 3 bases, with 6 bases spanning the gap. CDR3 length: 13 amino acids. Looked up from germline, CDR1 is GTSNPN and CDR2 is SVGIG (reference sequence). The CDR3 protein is CAWSVQDNQPQHF. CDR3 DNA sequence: TGTGCCTGGAGTGTACAGGACAATCAGCCCCAGCATTTT.

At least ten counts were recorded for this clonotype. The CDR3 region is CASSPLTSGNLDEQFF. The CDR3 coding sequence is TGCGCCAGCAGCCCTCTGACTAGCGGGAATTTGGATGAGCAGTTCTTC. This chain uses TRBV5-1 with TRBJ2-1, with TRBD2 identical over 11 bases. The germline V gene encodes CDR1 SGHRS and CDR2 YFSETQ. V lost 4 bases, J lost 8 bases, and 11 bases stayed unmatched. CDR3 length: 16 residues.

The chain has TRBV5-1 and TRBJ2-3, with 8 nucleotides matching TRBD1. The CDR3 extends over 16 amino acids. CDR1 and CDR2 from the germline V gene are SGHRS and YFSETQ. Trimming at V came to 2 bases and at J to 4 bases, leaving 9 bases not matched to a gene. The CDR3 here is CASSLRTGNRPDTQYF. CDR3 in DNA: TGCGCCAGCAGCTTACGGACAGGGAACAGACCAGATACGCAGTATTTT.

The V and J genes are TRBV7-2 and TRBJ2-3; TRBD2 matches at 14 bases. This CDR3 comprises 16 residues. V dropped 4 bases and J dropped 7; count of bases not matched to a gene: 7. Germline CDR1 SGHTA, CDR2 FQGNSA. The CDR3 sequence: CASSSRTSGRTNTQYF. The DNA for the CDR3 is TGTGCCAGCAGCTCCCGGACTAGCGGGAGGACGAATACGCAGTATTTT.

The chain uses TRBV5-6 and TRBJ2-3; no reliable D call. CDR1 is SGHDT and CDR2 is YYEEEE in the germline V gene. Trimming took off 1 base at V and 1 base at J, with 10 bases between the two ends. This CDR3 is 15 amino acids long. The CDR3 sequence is CASSLNGLGTDTQYF. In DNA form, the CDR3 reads TGTGCCAGCAGCTTGAACGGGTTGGGCACAGATACGCAGTATTTT.

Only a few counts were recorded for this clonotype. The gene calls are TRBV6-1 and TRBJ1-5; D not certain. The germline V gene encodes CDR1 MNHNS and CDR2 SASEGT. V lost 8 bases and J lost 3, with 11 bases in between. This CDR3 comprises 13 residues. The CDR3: CASVRSNNQPQHF. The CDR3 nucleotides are TGTGCCAGCGTCAGGTCCAACAATCAGCCCCAGCATTTT.

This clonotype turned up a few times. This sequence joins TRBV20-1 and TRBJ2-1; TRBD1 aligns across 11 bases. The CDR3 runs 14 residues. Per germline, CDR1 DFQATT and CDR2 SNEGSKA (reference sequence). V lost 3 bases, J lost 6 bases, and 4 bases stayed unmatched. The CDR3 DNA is TGCAGTGCTAGTGACGGGACAGGGGGCAATGAGCAGTTCTTC. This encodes CSASDGTGGNEQFF.